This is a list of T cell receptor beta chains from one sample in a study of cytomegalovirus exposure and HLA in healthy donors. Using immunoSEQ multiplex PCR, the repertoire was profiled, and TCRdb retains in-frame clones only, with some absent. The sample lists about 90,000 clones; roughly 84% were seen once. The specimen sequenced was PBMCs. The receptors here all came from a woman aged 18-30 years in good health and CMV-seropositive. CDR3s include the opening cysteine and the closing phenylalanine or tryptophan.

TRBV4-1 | CASSQGQGHTDTQYF
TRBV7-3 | CASSRTGGGTEAFF
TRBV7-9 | CASSALTGSQPSPLHF
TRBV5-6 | CASSLPPRRGSRGYTF
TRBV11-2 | CASSPTRGAGYNEQFF
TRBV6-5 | CASSPGFTTDTQYF
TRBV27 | CASSLGTGRRTEAFF
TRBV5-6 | CASSLQLAGSYEQYF
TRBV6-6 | CASSRDRAYEQYF
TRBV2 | CASTRQGGRYEQYF
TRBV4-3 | CASSQDAASSYEQYF
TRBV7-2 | CASSQTSGGYNEQFF
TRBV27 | CASSLSRVHEQYF
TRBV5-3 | CARSFSSPLHF
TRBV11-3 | CASSLHNSDTQYF
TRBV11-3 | CASSLSGGAGNIQYF
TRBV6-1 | CASSAYRGETQYF
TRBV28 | CASSSLGEGTEAFF
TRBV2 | CASSGQGAYVDGYTF
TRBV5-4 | CASSLTGTQDTQYF
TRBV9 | CASSVGSLGAYEQYF
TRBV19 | CASSSTGGRTEAFF
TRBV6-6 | CAGTGSGGYTF
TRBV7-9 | CASSQTGTYEQYF
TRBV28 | CASRKGQPGNSPLHF
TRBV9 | CASSVAITDGNTIYF
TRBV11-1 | CASSFTGGEGETQYF
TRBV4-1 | CASSQRLGGQGFTGELFF
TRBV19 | CASSMWGQSNEQYF
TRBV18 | CASSPTGDYEQYF
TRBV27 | CASSRDRNYNEQFF
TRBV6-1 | CASSAKQGTQPQHF
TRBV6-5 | CASSTLAASYNEQFF
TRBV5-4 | CASSLENRVTGELFF
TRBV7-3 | CASSLQDGNTEAFF
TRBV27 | CASSPGQTYGYTF
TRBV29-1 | CSVVESGNSNQPQHF
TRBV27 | CASTPGQGSHEQYF
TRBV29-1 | CSVVPGQGFTDTQYF
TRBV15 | CATSTTFPGTGGREQYF
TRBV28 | CASSTSRDSSSGNTIYF
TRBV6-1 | CASRTQGYFSYEQYF
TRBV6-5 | CASSYSHQGHYGYTF
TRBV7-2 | CASRMGPDHNSPLHF
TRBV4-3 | CASSQDTGGSGANVLTF
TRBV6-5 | CASSYSYGAYQPQHF
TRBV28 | CASTKRSQQYF
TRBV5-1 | CASSLASDTQYF
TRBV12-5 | CASGLGTGVSGYTF
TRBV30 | CAWSGSERYEQYF
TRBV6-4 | CASSDSNQINYGYTF
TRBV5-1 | CASSSQSNRDSPLHF
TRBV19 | CASSGLANTDTQYF
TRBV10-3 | CATHGGEDTQYF